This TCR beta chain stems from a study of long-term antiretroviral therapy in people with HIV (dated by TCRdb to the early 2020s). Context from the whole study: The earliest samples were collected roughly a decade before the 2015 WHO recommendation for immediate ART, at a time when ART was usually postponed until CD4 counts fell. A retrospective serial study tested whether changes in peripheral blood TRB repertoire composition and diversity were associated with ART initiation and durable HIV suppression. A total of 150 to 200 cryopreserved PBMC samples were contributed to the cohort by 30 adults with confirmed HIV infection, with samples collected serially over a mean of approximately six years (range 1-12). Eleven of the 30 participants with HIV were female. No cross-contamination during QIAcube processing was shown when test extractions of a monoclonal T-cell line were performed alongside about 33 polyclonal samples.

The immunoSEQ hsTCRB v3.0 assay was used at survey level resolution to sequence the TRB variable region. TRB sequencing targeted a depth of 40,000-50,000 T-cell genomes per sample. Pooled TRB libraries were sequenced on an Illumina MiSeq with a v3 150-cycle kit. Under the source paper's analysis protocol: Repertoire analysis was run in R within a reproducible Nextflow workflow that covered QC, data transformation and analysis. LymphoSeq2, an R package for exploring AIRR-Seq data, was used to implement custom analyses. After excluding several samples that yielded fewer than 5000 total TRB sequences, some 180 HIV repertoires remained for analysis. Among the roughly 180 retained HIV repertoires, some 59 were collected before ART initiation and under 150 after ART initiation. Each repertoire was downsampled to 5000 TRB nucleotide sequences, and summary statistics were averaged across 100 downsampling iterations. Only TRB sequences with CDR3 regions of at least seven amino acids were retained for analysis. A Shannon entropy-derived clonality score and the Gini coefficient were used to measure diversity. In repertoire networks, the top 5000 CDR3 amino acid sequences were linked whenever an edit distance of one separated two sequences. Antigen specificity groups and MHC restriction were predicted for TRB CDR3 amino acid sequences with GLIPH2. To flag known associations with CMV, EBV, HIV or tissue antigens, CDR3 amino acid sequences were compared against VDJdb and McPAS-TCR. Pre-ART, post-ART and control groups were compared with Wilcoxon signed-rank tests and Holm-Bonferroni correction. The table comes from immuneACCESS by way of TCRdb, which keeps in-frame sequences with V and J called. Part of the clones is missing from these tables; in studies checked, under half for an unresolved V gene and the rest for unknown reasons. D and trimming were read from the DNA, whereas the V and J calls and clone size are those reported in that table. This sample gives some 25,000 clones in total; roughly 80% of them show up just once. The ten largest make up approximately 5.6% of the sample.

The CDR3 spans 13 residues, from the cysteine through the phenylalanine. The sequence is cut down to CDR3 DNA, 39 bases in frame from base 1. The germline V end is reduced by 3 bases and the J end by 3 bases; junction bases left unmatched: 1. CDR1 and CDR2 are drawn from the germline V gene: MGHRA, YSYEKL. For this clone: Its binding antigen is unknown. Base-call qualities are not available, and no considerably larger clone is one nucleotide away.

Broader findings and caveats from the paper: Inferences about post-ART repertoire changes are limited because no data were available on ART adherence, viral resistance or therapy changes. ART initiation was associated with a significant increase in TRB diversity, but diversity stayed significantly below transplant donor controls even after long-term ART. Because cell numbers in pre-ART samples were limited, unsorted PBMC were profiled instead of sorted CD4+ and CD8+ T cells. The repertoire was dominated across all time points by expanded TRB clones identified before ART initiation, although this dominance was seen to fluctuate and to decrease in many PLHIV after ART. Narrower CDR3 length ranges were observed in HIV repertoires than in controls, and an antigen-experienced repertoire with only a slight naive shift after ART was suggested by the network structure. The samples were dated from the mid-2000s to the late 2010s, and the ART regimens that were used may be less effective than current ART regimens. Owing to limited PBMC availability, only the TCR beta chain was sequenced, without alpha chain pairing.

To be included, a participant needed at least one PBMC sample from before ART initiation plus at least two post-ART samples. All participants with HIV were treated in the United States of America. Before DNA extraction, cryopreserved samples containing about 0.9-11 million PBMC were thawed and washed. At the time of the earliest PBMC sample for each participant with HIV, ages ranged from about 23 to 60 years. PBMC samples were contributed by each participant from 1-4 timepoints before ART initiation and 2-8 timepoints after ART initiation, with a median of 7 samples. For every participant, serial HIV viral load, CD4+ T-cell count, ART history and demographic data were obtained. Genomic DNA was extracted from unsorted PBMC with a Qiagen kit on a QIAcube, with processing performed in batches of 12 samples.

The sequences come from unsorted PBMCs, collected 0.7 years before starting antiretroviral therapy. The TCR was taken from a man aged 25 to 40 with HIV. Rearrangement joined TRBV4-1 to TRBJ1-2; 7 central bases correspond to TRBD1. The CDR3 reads CASSHGQDYGYTF. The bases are TGCGCCAGCAGCCACGGACAGGACTATGGCTACACCTTC.